This entry lists 31 T cell receptor beta chains sequenced from one sample in a study of T cell responses to AZD1222 COVID-19 vaccine (dated by TCRdb to the early 2020s). Libraries were built with the immunoSEQ multiplex PCR assay. The clones in this table, taken by TCRdb from immuneACCESS, are in-frame only. Not every clone is retained; where verified, under half of the shortfall comes from an unresolved V gene, and the cause of the rest is unknown. The sample data list about 130,000 clones, and approximately 89% of these were observed just once. The leading ten clones occupy more than 9% of the sample. The sample's time point label, decoded: baseline before first vaccination. The sequenced sample was peripheral blood, obtained on day 0 of AZD1222 vaccination. The origin of the receptors is an adult in good health.

The J gene is TRBJ2-3, the V gene TRBV27, with 7 bases fitting TRBD2. CDR3 length: 20 residues. V gave up 3 bases and J gave up 2 bases; unmatched junction bases: 20. The V gene's germline CDR1 is MNHEY and CDR2 SMNVEV (reference sequence). CDR3 residues: CASSFSGSASWRGNTDTQYF. CDR3 DNA: TGTGCCAGCAGTTTCTCCGGCTCTGCTTCCTGGCGGGGGAACACAGATACGCAGTATTTT.

This clone was seen a handful of times. The chain carries TRBV5-5 and TRBJ2-2; D may correspond to TRBD1 or TRBD2 (5 bases each). Trimming removed 9 bases from V and 1 base from J, with 16 bases in between. The CDR3 is 15 amino acids. The germline V gene has CDR1 SGHKS and CDR2 YYEKEE (reference sequence). The CDR3 region is CATPSGTENTGELFF. CDR3 DNA: TGTGCCACCCCGTCCGGGACGGAGAACACCGGGGAGCTGTTTTTT.

With regard to this clone: A junction boundary mismatches the germline segment, possibly from a read error. V and J are TRBV24-1 and TRBJ2-3, with 9 nucleotides matching TRBD2. Germline V CDR1 and CDR2: KGHDR, SFDVKD. CDR3 length equals 20 residues. The CDR3 spells CATCDLPRGGDVRRTDTQYF. The CDR3 nucleotides are TGTGCCACCTGTGATTTGCCGCGGGGGGGGGATGTACGCCGCACAGATACGCAGTATTTT.

The chain joins TRBV15 to TRBJ2-5, with D uncertain. Looked up from germline, CDR1 is LNHNV and CDR2 is YYDKDF (reference sequence). V gave up 3 bases and J gave up 5 bases, with 13 bases separating them. The CDR3 has 14 amino acids. In DNA form, the CDR3 reads TGTGCCACCAGCAGGGCCCGATCGTCGGAGACCCAGTACTTC. Its protein is CATSRARSSETQYF.

This chain connects TRBV9 to TRBJ1-4; the match to TRBD1 covers 10 bases. The CDR3 consists of 15 residues. The germline CDR1 and CDR2 sequences are SGDLS and YYNGEE. J lost 7 bases, V lost 2 bases, and 5 bases had no gene match. CDR3 nucleotides: TGTGCCAGCAGCGTCGGACAGGGGGGAAGTGAAAAACTGTTTTTT. Its protein product is CASSVGQGGSEKLFF.

J is TRBJ2-7 and V is TRBV29-1; a possible D gene is TRBD1 (5 bases). The CDR3 totals 12 residues. Germline V CDR1 and CDR2: SQVTM, ANQGSEA. The germline V and J ends were trimmed by 7 bases and 6 bases, with 16 bases remaining between them. CDR3 in amino acids: CSAGLQRGEQYF. The CDR3 DNA reads as TGCAGCGCTGGCTTACAAAGGGGCGAGCAGTACTTC.

The rearrangement joins TRBV2 to TRBJ2-1, with a weak D call TRBD2 (7 bases). The germline gives CDR1 SNHLY, CDR2 FYNNEI. Between the trimmed V and J ends, which lost 8 bases and 7 bases, there was a span of 18 bases. This CDR3 is built from 14 residues. CDR3 in amino acids: CASSRGGLPNEQFF. The CDR3 nucleotides are TGTGCCAGCTCAAGGGGGGGCCTACCTAATGAGCAGTTCTTC.

The rearrangement joins TRBV24-1 to TRBJ2-2; weak D call: TRBD1 (6 bases). Germline-derived CDR1 and CDR2 are KGHDR and SFDVKD. The CDR3 contains 16 residues. V was trimmed by 9 bases and J by 0 bases, leaving 16 bases between them. CDR3 DNA: TGTGCCACCGGATCGACGGCAGGGGCGAACACCGGGGAGCTGTTTTTT. This codes for CATGSTAGANTGELFF.

This clone is a singleton in its sample. The gene calls are TRBV5-4 and TRBJ2-1; TRBD2 aligns across 7 bases. Germline V gives CDR1 SGHNT, CDR2 YYREEE (reference sequence). The CDR3 spans 16 residues. Trimming cost V 3 bases and J 2 bases; bases outside gene matches: 8. The CDR3 DNA reads TGTGCCAGCAGCTCCGCCGGCGGGGGAGCCTACAATGAGCAGTTCTTC. Translation: CASSSAGGGAYNEQFF. Based on the CDR3 plus reference TRBV5-4 and TRBJ2-1, the full variable domain is ETGVTQSPTHLIKTRGQQVTLRCSSQSGHNTVSWYQQALGQGPQFIFQYYREEENGRGNFPPRFSGLQFPNYSSELNVNALELDDSALYLCASSSAGGGAYNEQFFGPGTRLTVL.

The chain uses TRBV28 and TRBJ2-7; D uncertain. Germline V gene sequence: CDR1 MDHEN, CDR2 SYDVKM. CDR3 size: 14 residues. This CDR3 is CVTTPYSDVMEQYF. The CDR3 DNA is TGTGTTACAACTCCCTACAGCGATGTTATGGAGCAGTACTTC.

The chain joins TRBV5-6 to TRBJ2-3, with TRBD2 identical over 8 bases. J lost 3 bases, V lost 2 bases, and 14 bases had no gene match. Germline-derived CDR1 and CDR2 are SGHDT and YYEEEE. The CDR3 length is 18 residues. This CDR3 is CASSFPGLGAAITDTQYF. For the CDR3, the DNA is TGTGCCAGCAGCTTTCCGGGACTAGGAGCGGCAATAACAGATACGCAGTATTTT.

V and J are TRBV29-1 and TRBJ2-7; 8 positions agree with TRBD1. CDR1 and CDR2 (germline): SQVTM, ANQGSEA. The CDR3 spans 12 residues. Trimming cost V 5 bases and J 5 bases; bases outside gene matches: 5. The DNA for the CDR3 is TGCAGCGTTTACGGACAGGGCGACGAGCAGTACTTC. Its translation: CSVYGQGDEQYF.

The chain couples TRBV6-5 to TRBJ2-7; D may match TRBD1 or TRBD2 (5 bases each). This CDR3 region has 15 residues. Germline CDR1 MNHEY, CDR2 SVGAGI. The germline V and J ends were trimmed by 5 bases and 4 bases, with 18 bases remaining between them. The CDR3 bases are TGTGCCAGCAGTACTACCAGCCTTGGGGGTTACGAGCAGTACTTC. It specifies CASSTTSLGGYEQYF.

The chain carries TRBV6-1 and TRBJ1-4; D not certain. Between the trimmed V and J ends, which lost 2 bases and 7 bases, there was a span of 8 bases. Germline V gives CDR1 MNHNS, CDR2 SASEGT. The CDR3 extends over 13 amino acids. The DNA for the CDR3 is TGTGCCAGCAGTGAATGGTCAGTTGAAAAACTGTTTTTT. Translating gives CASSEWSVEKLFF.

The sample holds one count of this clone. The V call is TRBV9, the J call TRBJ1-1; the D is unclear. Trimming removed 0 bases at V and 5 bases at J, with 11 bases between. The CDR3 totals 14 residues. From germline, CDR1 is SGDLS and CDR2 YYNGEE. The CDR3 reads CASSVGTRGTEAFF. CDR3 in DNA: TGTGCCAGCAGCGTAGGGACTAGAGGTACTGAAGCTTTCTTT.

The rearrangement joins TRBV5-1 to TRBJ1-1; 8 bases agree with TRBD1. The V and J ends lost 2 bases and 2 bases, in that order; junction bases with no gene match: 2. This CDR3 has 14 residues. In germline, CDR1 is SGHRS, CDR2 YFSETQ. Here the CDR3 reads CASSFAGGNTEAFF. DNA for the CDR3: TGCGCCAGCAGCTTCGCAGGGGGCAACACTGAAGCTTTCTTT.

The table lists this clone with a count of one. This sequence joins TRBV5-6 and TRBJ1-2; D is possibly TRBD1 (6 bases). The CDR3 is made up of 14 amino acids. Per germline, CDR1 SGHDT and CDR2 YYEEEE. Between the trimmed V and J ends, which lost 4 bases and 6 bases, there was a span of 16 bases. The CDR3 bases are TGTGCCAGCAGCCTCCCGGGGGGCGCGAATGGCTACACCTTC. Translating it yields CASSLPGGANGYTF.

CDR3 nucleotide sequence: TGTGCCAGCAGCCCACCACGTCACAGGGATAACTATGGCTACACCTTC. Translated, it gives CASSPPRHRDNYGYTF. V gene TRBV7-9 combines with J gene TRBJ1-2, with D possibly TRBD1 on 6 matching bases. V was shortened by 5 bases and J by 1 base, with 17 bases between the two germline ends. Germline CDR1 reads SEHNR; CDR2 reads FQNEAQ (reference sequence). CDR3 length: 16 residues.

This CDR3 is CSAARGNNEQFF. The CDR3 DNA reads TGCAGCGCCGCCAGGGGGAACAATGAGCAGTTCTTC. V gene TRBV29-1 combines with J gene TRBJ2-1, with 7 positions matching TRBD1. V was pared by 7 bases and J by 5 bases, with 5 bases of the junction left unmatched. The germline CDR1 and CDR2 sequences are SQVTM and ANQGSEA. This CDR3 contains 12 residues.

V gene TRBV5-1 combines with J gene TRBJ2-1; the match to TRBD2 covers 8 bases. V lost 5 bases and J lost 6; bases outside the gene matches: 7. The CDR3 is made up of 14 amino acids. Germline loops: CDR1 SGHRS, CDR2 YFSETQ. As DNA, the CDR3 is TGCGCCAGCAGTCTTAGCGGGGCTATCAATGAGCAGTTCTTC. This gives the protein CASSLSGAINEQFF.

The V and J genes are TRBV7-6 and TRBJ2-1, with TRBD2 matching 7 bases. This CDR3 has 18 amino acids. The germline V gene has CDR1 SGHVS and CDR2 FNYEAQ. V lost 5 bases, J lost 0 bases, and 13 bases stayed unmatched. The CDR3 nucleotides are TGTGCCAGCAGCCTAACAGTGCGGGGGAGCACCTCCTACAATGAGCAGTTCTTC. Amino acid sequence: CASSLTVRGSTSYNEQFF.

This sequence joins TRBV7-2 and TRBJ1-4, with D possibly matching TRBD1 (5 bases). V lost 1 base, J lost 13 bases, and 13 bases lay in between. This CDR3 spans 13 amino acids. Germline V gene sequence: CDR1 SGHTA, CDR2 FQGNSA. This CDR3 is CASSLVTGLGLFF. DNA of the CDR3: TGTGCCAGCAGCTTAGTCACGGGGCTCGGACTGTTTTTT.

This chain links TRBV5-6 with TRBJ2-6; D might be TRBD2 (5 bases). Trimming took 1 base from V and 3 from J, leaving 8 bases between them. Germline CDR1 and CDR2: SGHDT and YYEEEE. The CDR3 is 15 amino acids. In DNA form, the CDR3 reads TGTGCCAGCAGCTTGTACGCGGGTGGGGCCAACGTCCTGACTTTC. It encodes CASSLYAGGANVLTF.

The V gene is TRBV19, the J gene TRBJ1-1; possibly TRBD1 for D (6 bases). Germline loops: CDR1 LNHDA, CDR2 SQIVND (reference sequence). CDR3 length: 14 residues. Trimming removed 5 bases at V and 7 bases at J, with 17 bases between. CDR3 in amino acids: CASSPPAGGSEAFF. The DNA for the CDR3 is TGTGCCAGTAGTCCCCCCGCCGGGGGCAGTGAAGCTTTCTTT. Using reference TRBV19 and TRBJ1-1 for the parts outside the CDR3, the full variable domain is DGGITQSPKYLFRKEGQNVTLSCEQNLNHDAMYWYRQDPGQGLRLIYYSQIVNDFQKGDIAEGYSVSREKKESFPLTVTSAQKNPTAFYLCASSPPAGGSEAFFGQGTRLTVV.

The rearrangement links TRBV5-1 to TRBJ2-2; the D gene is possibly TRBD2 (6 bases). Germline V CDR1 and CDR2: SGHRS, YFSETQ. The CDR3 spans 14 residues. V lost 4 bases and J lost 7, with 14 bases in between. The CDR3 reads CASSVGLSGGELFF. For the CDR3, the DNA is TGCGCCAGCAGCGTGGGACTTAGCGGCGGGGAGCTGTTTTTT.

The V and J genes are TRBV7-9 and TRBJ1-4; possible D gene TRBD1, 5 bases. CDR1 SEHNR and CDR2 FQNEAQ come from the germline V gene (reference sequence). The CDR3 has 18 amino acids. Between the trimmed V and J ends, which lost 1 base and 8 bases, there was a span of 23 bases. Here the CDR3 DNA reads TGTGCCAGCAGCTTAGTTCAGGGCGCTACTTGGGGCTGGGAAAAACTGTTTTTT. Translation gives CASSLVQGATWGWEKLFF.

This rearrangement joins TRBV11-2 to TRBJ2-7; weak D call: TRBD2 (7 bases). Germline CDR1 is SGHAT and CDR2 is FQNNGV. The V end lost 6 bases, the J end lost 6 bases, and 15 bases lay between the germline ends. The CDR3 consists of 13 residues. The CDR3 DNA is TGTGCCAGCAGAAGGGGGGGCGGGAGCGAGCAGTACTTC. As protein: CASRRGGGSEQYF.

J is TRBJ1-1 and V is TRBV10-1, with D perhaps matching TRBD1 (5 bases). V was pared by 3 bases and J by 3 bases, with 17 bases between. Germline V lookup: CDR1 WNHNN, CDR2 SYGVQD (reference sequence). This CDR3 is built from 16 residues. The CDR3, as DNA: TGCGCCAGCAGTGATGGGGGGACCCCGGCGGACACTGAAGCTTTCTTT. Protein sequence: CASSDGGTPADTEAFF.

The chain has TRBV7-9 and TRBJ1-1; 9 bases agree with TRBD1. The J segment lost 6 bases and the V segment lost 3 bases, leaving 5 bases of the junction unmatched. The CDR3 extends over 14 amino acids. Germline CDR1 reads SEHNR; CDR2 reads FQNEAQ (reference sequence). This CDR3 reads CASSFWDRAAEAFF. The CDR3 coding sequence is TGTGCCAGCAGCTTCTGGGACAGGGCCGCTGAAGCTTTCTTT.

The V call is TRBV30, the J call TRBJ1-2; possible D gene TRBD1, 5 bases. V gave up 1 base and J gave up 7 bases, with 19 bases separating them. Germline values: CDR1 GTSNPN, CDR2 SVGIG (reference sequence). There are 15 residues in the CDR3. Here the CDR3 DNA reads TGTGCCTGGAGTGCACCCCGTACGGGGCTGACTGGCTACACCTTC. Its translation is CAWSAPRTGLTGYTF. Full variable domain (rest looked up from reference TRBV30 and TRBJ1-2): SQTIHQWPATLVQPVGSPLSLECTVEGTSNPNLYWYRQAAGRGLQLLFYSVGIGQISSEVPQNLSASRPQDRQFILSSKKLLLSDSGFYLCAWSAPRTGLTGYTFGSGTRLTVV.

The chain employs TRBV4-3 and TRBJ2-1, with D possibly being TRBD2 (6 bases). Germline V gene sequence: CDR1 LGHNA, CDR2 YSLEER. The CDR3 covers 13 residues. With 1 base removed from V and 9 bases from J, the gap between germline ends came to 10 bases. The CDR3 reads CASSQGRGGEQFF. CDR3 nucleotides: TGCGCCAGCAGCCAAGGCCGGGGAGGTGAGCAGTTCTTC.